The rows below give T cell receptor beta chains drawn from one sample of a study of blood T cell repertoires in COVID-19. Assay: immunoSEQ multiplex PCR; the TCRdb copy retains only in-frame clones and omits some. This table has some 94,000 clones, about 71% appearing once. The sequenced material came from peripheral blood. These receptors were taken from a woman in her sixties in a cohort sampled during active or convalescent COVID-19. CDR3s include the opening cysteine and the closing phenylalanine or tryptophan. D genes are given only for firm matches. Size tells how often a clone was seen (once, few, many) or the class of an expanded clone, and some rows leave it out.

abundance: few
j_gene: TRBJ2-1
d_gene: NA
v_gene: TRBV12-3/TRBV12-4
CDR3nt: TGTGCCAGCCGCCTCGGGGACAATGAGCAGTTCTTC
CDR3aa: CASRLGDNEQFF

abundance: few
j_gene: TRBJ2-5
d_gene: TRBD2
v_gene: TRBV5-1
CDR3nt: TGCGCCAGCAGCTTGGCGGGCGGGGGAGGAGAGACCCAGTACTTC
CDR3aa: CASSLAGGGGETQYF

abundance: NA
j_gene: TRBJ1-6
d_gene: TRBD1
v_gene: TRBV2
CDR3nt: TGTGCCAGCAGGACCGGGACAGGGGCTTATAATTCACCCCTCCACTTT
CDR3aa: CASRTGTGAYNSPLHF

abundance: NA
j_gene: TRBJ1-1
d_gene: NA
v_gene: TRBV6-5
CDR3nt: TGTGCCAGCAGTTACCGTGCCCCGCGGAGCACTGAAGCTTTCTTT
CDR3aa: CASSYRAPRSTEAFF

abundance: few
j_gene: TRBJ1-5
d_gene: TRBD1
v_gene: TRBV5-1
CDR3nt: TGCGCCAGCAGTGAGGGGGCAAGGAATCAGCCCCAGCATTTT
CDR3aa: CASSEGARNQPQHF

abundance: medium-sized
j_gene: TRBJ2-5
d_gene: NA
v_gene: TRBV4-2
CDR3nt: TGTGCCAGCAGCCAAGAGCGGGCGACGTACCAAGAGACCCAGTACTTC
CDR3aa: CASSQERATYQETQYF

abundance: NA
j_gene: TRBJ2-7
d_gene: NA
v_gene: TRBV25-1
CDR3nt: TGTGCCAGCAGTGATAGGTGGCTCAGGGTGAGTTCCTACGAGCAGTACTTC
CDR3aa: CASSDRWLRVSSYEQYF

abundance: NA
j_gene: TRBJ1-2
d_gene: TRBD1
v_gene: TRBV6-5
CDR3nt: TGTGCCAGCAGTCTGCAGACAGGGGACTATGGCTACACCTTC
CDR3aa: CASSLQTGDYGYTF

abundance: few
j_gene: TRBJ2-1
d_gene: TRBD1
v_gene: TRBV7-9
CDR3nt: TGTGCCAGCAGCTCCGACAGGGAGTACAATGAGCAGTTCTTC
CDR3aa: CASSSDREYNEQFF

abundance: few
j_gene: TRBJ1-1
d_gene: NA
v_gene: TRBV2
CDR3nt: TGTGCCAGCAGCGACGAACCGGGACATCCGAACACTGAAGCTTTCTTT
CDR3aa: CASSDEPGHPNTEAFF

abundance: NA
j_gene: TRBJ1-6
d_gene: TRBD1
v_gene: TRBV6-5
CDR3nt: TGTGCCAGCAGGTGGACAGGGGGTTCACCCCTCCACTTT
CDR3aa: CASRWTGGSPLHF

abundance: NA
j_gene: TRBJ2-7
d_gene: NA
v_gene: TRBV6-5
CDR3nt: TGTGCCAGCGGAAGATTGGGGGGATCATCCTACGAGCAGTACTTC
CDR3aa: CASGRLGGSSYEQYF

abundance: NA
j_gene: TRBJ1-2
d_gene: NA
v_gene: TRBV29-1
CDR3nt: TGCAGCGTTGAGGGGGCAAGTTATGGCTACACCTTC
CDR3aa: CSVEGASYGYTF

abundance: NA
j_gene: TRBJ1-1
d_gene: NA
v_gene: TRBV9
CDR3nt: TGTGCCAGCAGCCTGCGGGGCAACCCGAACACTGAAGCTTTCTTT
CDR3aa: CASSLRGNPNTEAFF

abundance: NA
j_gene: TRBJ2-5
d_gene: TRBD2
v_gene: TRBV7-6
CDR3nt: TGTGCCAGCAGCACGACTAGCGGGGGGGCTCAGTTAGAAGAGACCCAGTACTTC
CDR3aa: CASSTTSGGAQLEETQYF

abundance: NA
j_gene: TRBJ1-2
d_gene: NA
v_gene: TRBV27
CDR3nt: TGTGCCAGCAGTTTACGGGAAAATAGATATAACTATGGCTACACCTTC
CDR3aa: CASSLRENRYNYGYTF

abundance: once
j_gene: TRBJ2-5
d_gene: TRBD1
v_gene: TRBV7-9
CDR3nt: TGTGCCAGCAGCTTAGGCTCGGGACAGGAGACCCAGTACTTC
CDR3aa: CASSLGSGQETQYF